The 15 T cell receptor beta chains presented below share a single source sample, sequenced in a study of regulatory T cells in long-lasting Graves disease. For TCR beta, libraries came from iRepertoire HTBI primers and Arm-PCR of CDR3 regions. TCRdb reprocessed the multiplex PCR reads with MiXCR, giving one entry per CDR3 protein. The sample lists 350,000 to 450,000 distinct CDR3 sequences; about 16% were seen once. Time point described: newly diagnosed GD, antithyroid drugs for less than 3 months. Extracted RNA from PBMCs served as the source of the TCR library. These data also featured in a second study, about T cells in Graves' hyperthyroidism and ophthalmopathy.

The starting material was peripheral blood mononuclear cells (PBMCs), obtained at new diagnosis, from a patient treated with antithyroid drugs. The receptor source for this set is a woman in her thirties with Graves disease.

Only a few counts were recorded for this clonotype. The chain recombines TRBV29-1 with TRBJ2-5; 11 nucleotides align to TRBD2. V gave up 7 bases and J gave up 10 bases; unmatched junction bases: 8. CDR3 size: 12 residues. The germline CDR1 and CDR2 sequences are SQVTM and ANQGSEA. The CDR3 DNA reads TGCAGCGCTCTAGCGGGGGGCGTGGGCCAGTACTTC. Residues: CSALAGGVGQYF.

This clonotype occurred many times. The chain recombines TRBV3-1 with TRBJ2-7, with a tentative D call TRBD1 (5 bases). V shed 4 bases and J shed 3 bases, with 16 bases lying between them. The CDR3 spans 15 residues. CDR1 is LGHDT and CDR2 is YNNKEL in the germline V gene (reference sequence). CDR3: CASSPPTGRFYEQYF. The CDR3 nucleotides are TGTGCCAGCAGCCCCCCCACAGGTAGATTCTACGAGCAGTACTTC.

This clonotype was seen ten or more times. The genes are TRBV4-1 and TRBJ2-5; D is undetermined. The V end was cut by 2 bases, the J end by 5 bases, with 12 bases between. Germline values: CDR1 MGHRA, CDR2 YSYEKL. The CDR3 has 14 amino acids. CDR3 coding DNA: TGCGCCAGCAGCCAACCGACAAGCAGGGAGACCCAGTACTTC. Translation gives CASSQPTSRETQYF.

This clonotype has only a few counts. The rearrangement joins TRBV4-1 to TRBJ2-7; D is uncertain. Trimming shortened V by 5 bases and J by 2 bases, and 16 bases separated the two germline ends. The CDR3 loop spans 15 amino acids. CDR1 is MGHRA, CDR2 YSYEKL, per germline. In nucleotides, the CDR3 is TGCGCCAGCAGCTCCACCGTGGACCACCCCTACGAGCAGTACTTC. Translating it yields CASSSTVDHPYEQYF.

This clonotype was counted many times. The V call is TRBV18, the J call TRBJ1-1; D is undetermined. The V gene's germline CDR1 is KGHSH and CDR2 LQKENI. V was clipped by 1 base and J by 0 bases, with 3 bases between them. This CDR3 region has 13 residues. CDR3 DNA sequence: TGTGCCAGCTCACCACAGATGAACACTGAAGCTTTCTTT. Protein product: CASSPQMNTEAFF.

In this sample, this clonotype turned up a few times. This chain uses TRBV11-2 with TRBJ2-1, with D possibly being TRBD2 (6 bases). The CDR3 runs 15 residues. CDR1 SGHAT and CDR2 FQNNGV come from the germline V gene. Between the trimmed V and J ends, which lost 1 base and 6 bases, there was a span of 13 bases. DNA of the CDR3: TGTGCCAGCAGCTTAGGCGGAGGGACTCTCAATGAGCAGTTCTTC. It codes for CASSLGGGTLNEQFF.

This clonotype was detected only a few times. A much larger clone lies one base from this, so it may be a read error. The conserved closing phenylalanine or tryptophan is absent in this CDR3, likely reflecting a read error. This chain uses TRBV11-3 with TRBJ2-5, with 10 bases that match TRBD2. The CDR3 spans 17 residues. Germline assignment: CDR1 SGHNT and CDR2 YENEEA. Trimming took 4 bases from V and 1 from J; bases not matched to a gene: 9. The CDR3 loop reads CASSSPPSGSCQETQYY. CDR3 DNA: TGTGCCAGCAGCTCTCCCCCTAGCGGGAGTTGCCAAGAGACCCAGTACTAC.

This clonotype was seen a few times. The chain carries TRBV5-1 and TRBJ2-1; 9 nucleotides agree with TRBD2. V lost 5 bases, J lost 1 base, and 10 bases stayed unmatched. Germline assignment: CDR1 SGHRS and CDR2 YFSETQ. CDR3 size: 17 residues. This CDR3 reads CASSSPTAGGSYNEQFF. In DNA, the CDR3 is TGCGCCAGCAGTTCTCCCACAGCGGGAGGTTCCTACAATGAGCAGTTCTTC.

This clonotype came up many times. The V gene is TRBV2, the J gene TRBJ2-5; 9 positions match TRBD2. Trimming cost V 5 bases and J 0 bases; bases outside gene matches: 4. The germline gives CDR1 SNHLY, CDR2 FYNNEI. The CDR3 is 15 amino acids. The CDR3 sequence is CASSRTSAYQETQYF. The DNA of the CDR3 is TGTGCCAGCAGTAGGACTAGCGCGTACCAAGAGACCCAGTACTTC.

This clonotype occurred many times. V gene TRBV11-2 combines with J gene TRBJ2-6; 7 bases are a match to TRBD1. V shed 3 bases and J 0 bases; nucleotides not matched to a gene: 5. In germline, CDR1 is SGHAT, CDR2 FQNNGV. This CDR3 region has 17 residues. This chain's CDR3 is CASSLGQGVSGANVLTF. For the CDR3, the DNA is TGTGCCAGCAGCTTGGGTCAGGGGGTCTCTGGGGCCAACGTCCTGACTTTC.

Many counts were recorded for this clonotype. This chain joins TRBV30 and TRBJ2-1; possible D gene TRBD1, 6 bases. The CDR3 consists of 14 residues. Germline assignment: CDR1 GTSNPN and CDR2 SVGIG (reference sequence). Deletions cut 5 bases from V and 6 bases from J, with 17 bases between. Written as DNA, the CDR3 is TGTGCCTGGTCCTATAGGGGGAGCGGCAATGAGCAGTTCTTC. Protein product: CAWSYRGSGNEQFF.

The chain couples TRBV19 to TRBJ2-1, with 15 bases aligning to TRBD2. CDR3 length: 18 residues. J was trimmed by 7 bases and V by 7 bases; bases with no gene match: 14. Germline V gene lookup returns CDR1 LNHDA and CDR2 SQIVND (reference sequence). The CDR3 here is CASKAGLAGGGSPNEQFF. The CDR3 DNA sequence: TGTGCCAGTAAGGCGGGACTAGCGGGAGGCGGGTCCCCAAATGAGCAGTTCTTC.

This rearrangement joins TRBV5-1 to TRBJ2-7; 9 bases align to TRBD2. Germline CDR1 SGHRS, CDR2 YFSETQ. The CDR3 has 15 amino acids. Losses at the gene ends were 1 base for V and 5 bases for J; bases not matched to a gene: 7. The CDR3 is CASSLFGTSRNEQYF. The CDR3 nucleotides read TGCGCCAGCAGCTTGTTCGGGACTAGCCGTAACGAGCAGTACTTC.

This clonotype occurred once. A much larger clone lies one base from this, so it may be a read error. The V and J genes are TRBV27 and TRBJ2-3, with D perhaps matching TRBD2 (6 bases). CDR3 length: 16 amino acids. CDR1 and CDR2 (germline): MNHEY, SMNVEV (reference sequence). The V end lost 5 bases, the J end lost 5 bases, and 20 bases lay between the germline ends. The CDR3 nucleotides read TGTGCCAGCAGTGATTTGTTCGGGAGCGGAGGAGATACGCAGTATTTT. This encodes CASSDLFGSGGDTQYF.

This clonotype was counted many times. The chain carries TRBV28 and TRBJ2-5, with 9 nucleotides matching TRBD1. V shed 5 bases, J shed 3 bases, and the junction held 4 bases outside the gene matches. This CDR3 has 14 residues. Per germline, CDR1 MDHEN and CDR2 SYDVKM. CDR3 DNA: TGTGCCAGCAGTCAGGGACAGGGCAAAGAGACCCAGTACTTC. Protein sequence: CASSQGQGKETQYF.